The 5 T cell receptor beta chains reported below all come from one sample, sequenced in a study of cytomegalovirus exposure and HLA in healthy donors. In the PCR, 60 Vbeta and 13 Jbeta primers were used. The data were produced by immunoSEQ multiplex PCR, yet TCRdb's version contains in-frame clones alone and is incomplete. The profile covers roughly 120,000 clones, with around three quarters appearing a single time and approximately 2% taken by the ten largest. The specimen sequenced was PBMCs. Receptors originate from a man younger than 35 in good health and CMV-seronegative.

J is TRBJ1-1 and V is TRBV23-1; 8 bases line up with TRBD1. TRBV23-1 is an ORF; its function is uncertain. J gave up 0 bases and V 4 bases, and 16 bases lay outside the gene matches. This CDR3 contains 19 residues. This CDR3 reads CASSPQKTNRDRMNTEAFF. In nucleotides, the CDR3 is TGCGCCAGCAGTCCACAAAAAACGAACCGGGACAGGATGAACACTGAAGCTTTCTTT.

The V and J genes are TRBV10-2 and TRBJ2-7; 7 bases align to TRBD2. This CDR3 contains 15 residues. Germline V CDR1 and CDR2: WSHSY, SAAADI. J was trimmed by 6 bases and V by 0 bases; bases with no gene match: 8. CDR3 sequence (DNA): TGCGCCAGCAGTGAGTCTCCGGGAGGCTTTTCCGAGCAGTACGTC. Amino acids: CASSESPGGFSEQYV.

In this sample, this clone turned up once. J is TRBJ2-5 and V is TRBV9, with TRBD2 as a possible D gene (5 bases). This CDR3 region has 15 residues. The V end was cut by 4 bases, the J end by 5 bases, with 18 bases between. Germline-derived CDR1 and CDR2 are SGDLS and YYNGEE. DNA for the CDR3: TGTGCCAGCAGCCCCACCCCCGGAGGTTGGGAGACCCAGTACTTC. Translating gives CASSPTPGGWETQYF.

This chain links TRBV19 with TRBJ2-3, with 14 bases that match TRBD2. Unmatched junction bases numbered 13, after V lost 5 bases and J lost 6 bases. Germline V lookup: CDR1 LNHDA, CDR2 SQIVND (reference sequence). The CDR3 consists of 18 residues. The CDR3 nucleotides are TGTGCCAGTAGTGGCAACCAGGGACTAGCGGGAGCGGCGGATACGCAGTATTTT. This translates into CASSGNQGLAGAADTQYF.

The chain links TRBV11-2 to TRBJ2-7; 8 bases fit TRBD2. Germline V gene data show CDR1 as SGHAT and CDR2 as FQNNGV. CDR3 size: 13 residues. V gave up 5 bases and J gave up 4 bases; unmatched junction bases: 4. CDR3 sequence reads: CASSPAGGYEQYF. Written as DNA, the CDR3 is TGTGCCAGCAGCCCCGCGGGGGGATACGAGCAGTACTTC.